The 27 T cell receptor beta chains in this list originate from one sample, sequenced in a study of patients and donors after allogeneic stem cell transplantation. MiXCR, run by TCRdb on the RT-PCR reads, gives a single entry per CDR3 protein. Here the sample spans 20,000 to 25,000 distinct CDR3 sequences, roughly 30% being singletons. The sequencing sample was made of blood, either unsorted or a sorted T cell fraction (not recorded which). These receptors all come from a human donor who was either an allogeneic HSCT recipient or a stem cell or donor lymphocyte infusion donor (not recorded which). It is not recorded whose cells these are; they may come from a transplant donor.

This clonotype was found many times. J is TRBJ1-2 and V is TRBV7-9, with 8 bases that match TRBD1. Looked up from germline, CDR1 is SEHNR and CDR2 is FQNEAQ (reference sequence). This CDR3 comprises 15 residues. V dropped 5 bases and J dropped 2; count of bases not matched to a gene: 7. The CDR3 reads CASSPRDRPNYGYTF. The CDR3 DNA reads as TGTGCCAGCAGCCCCCGGGACAGGCCAAACTATGGCTACACCTTC.

The CDR3 DNA is TGTGCCAGCTCACCGACCATGGGACCTTACACCGGGGAGCTGTTTTTT. Residues: CASSPTMGPYTGELFF. The chain uses TRBV18 and TRBJ2-2; tentatively, D is TRBD1 or TRBD2 (5 bases each). The CDR3 consists of 16 residues. V was trimmed by 3 bases and J by 3 bases, leaving 14 bases between them. Germline-derived CDR1 and CDR2 are KGHSH and LQKENI.

This clonotype was found a few times. The V gene is TRBV5-1, the J gene TRBJ1-1; D is perhaps TRBD1 (5 bases). CDR3 size: 15 residues. V was pared by 1 base and J by 4 bases, with 14 bases between. The germline V gene encodes CDR1 SGHRS and CDR2 YFSETQ. CDR3 sequence: CASSLNSQGPTEAFF. DNA of the CDR3: TGCGCCAGCAGCTTGAACTCTCAGGGTCCCACTGAAGCTTTCTTT.

This clonotype came up a few times. The V gene is TRBV20-1, the J gene TRBJ1-5; D possibly corresponds to TRBD1 (6 bases). Trimming took off 4 bases at V and 3 bases at J, with 22 bases between the two ends. The CDR3 sequence is 17 residues long. CDR1 and CDR2 from the germline V gene are DFQATT and SNEGSKA (reference sequence). DNA of the CDR3: TGCAGTGCTATTTACGGGGGCGGAAGTGGGTCCAATCAGCCCCAGCATTTT. It codes for CSAIYGGGSGSNQPQHF.

This clonotype has just a few counts. The V call is TRBV4-2, the J call TRBJ2-7; D is uncertain. The germline V and J ends were trimmed by 0 bases and 2 bases, with 20 bases remaining between them. The CDR3 runs 18 residues. The V gene's germline CDR1 is LGHNA and CDR2 YNFKEQ. In DNA form, the CDR3 reads TGTGCCAGCAGCCAAGATCCATATACGGGCAGGAGAGCCTACGAGCAGTACTTC. Its protein is CASSQDPYTGRRAYEQYF.

This clonotype was recorded a few times. The V call is TRBV20-1, the J call TRBJ2-1; D is unresolved. CDR3 length: 9 residues. CDR1 is DFQATT and CDR2 is SNEGSKA in the germline V gene (reference sequence). CDR3 nucleotides: TGCTCTGGGTCCAATGAGCAGTTCTTC. Translation gives CSGSNEQFF.

This clonotype turned up a few times. The gene calls are TRBV3-1 and TRBJ1-1; D call uncertain. CDR3 length equals 14 residues. Trimming removed 4 bases from V and 5 bases from J, with 14 bases in between. Germline V gene data show CDR1 as LGHDT and CDR2 as YNNKEL (reference sequence). The DNA of the CDR3 is TGTGCCAGCAGCCCTGATTGGACGGGGACTGAAGCTTTCTTT. Protein: CASSPDWTGTEAFF.

This clonotype was counted between two and nine times. The chain recombines TRBV20-1 with TRBJ2-7; D is possibly TRBD2 (5 bases). The ends were cut back, 0 bases at V and 6 bases at J, with 15 bases in the middle. The CDR3 is made up of 14 amino acids. CDR1 DFQATT and CDR2 SNEGSKA come from the germline V gene (reference sequence). The CDR3 DNA follows: TGCAGTGCTAGAGATTCCGGGATGATGGCCGAGCAGTACTTC. It codes for CSARDSGMMAEQYF.

The chain has TRBV7-2 and TRBJ2-1, with 9 bases aligning to TRBD1. Germline assignment: CDR1 SGHTA and CDR2 FQGNSA. There are 15 residues in the CDR3. V dropped 4 bases and J dropped 5; count of bases not matched to a gene: 6. The CDR3 nucleotides read TGTGCCAGCAGCTCGGACAGGGGCTCTCACAATGAGCAGTTCTTC. This translates into CASSSDRGSHNEQFF.

The chain is built from TRBV5-6 and TRBJ2-5; 8 bases are a match to TRBD1. The V gene end was trimmed by 10 bases and the J gene end by 5 bases; junction bases not matched to a gene: 4. The CDR3 totals 11 residues. Germline assignment: CDR1 SGHDT and CDR2 YYEEEE. The CDR3 DNA reads as TGTGCCTCCCACAGGGGGGAGACCCAGTACTTC. Protein: CASHRGETQYF.

The chain uses TRBV4-1 and TRBJ1-2, with no clear D. The CDR3 loop spans 15 amino acids. Germline assignment: CDR1 MGHRA and CDR2 YSYEKL. Trimming took 3 bases from V and 4 from J, leaving 15 bases between them. CDR3 in amino acids: CASSHPSHSRYGYTF. CDR3 coding DNA: TGCGCCAGCAGCCATCCCTCACATTCCCGCTATGGCTACACCTTC.

This chain joins TRBV12-3 or TRBV12-4 and TRBJ2-5; D is perhaps TRBD1 or TRBD2 (5 bases each). This CDR3 comprises 15 residues. V lost 6 bases and J lost 3, with 17 bases in between. DNA of the CDR3: TGTGCCAGCAGATCTTGGCGAGGGGCAGAAGAGACCCAGTACTTC. Amino acid sequence: CASRSWRGAEETQYF.

The rearrangement uses TRBV27 and TRBJ1-1; no clear D. CDR1 and CDR2 (germline): MNHEY, SMNVEV (reference sequence). Deletions cut 6 bases from V and 1 base from J, with 9 bases between. The CDR3 consists of 13 residues. Here the CDR3 reads CASRGRTNTEAFF. Here the CDR3 DNA reads TGTGCCAGCAGAGGCAGGACGAACACTGAAGCTTTCTTT.

This clonotype was seen a handful of times. The chain employs TRBV28 and TRBJ1-6; D is unclear. Trimming cost V 6 bases and J 7 bases, with 7 bases left between them. The CDR3 runs 12 residues. Germline V gene data show CDR1 as MDHEN and CDR2 as SYDVKM. CDR3 sequence (DNA): TGTGCCAGCAGCCCACAAAATTCACCCCTCCACTTT. It codes for CASSPQNSPLHF.

This clonotype is hyperexpanded within its sample. The V and J genes are TRBV20-1 and TRBJ2-3, with 7 bases fitting TRBD1. Germline V gene lookup returns CDR1 DFQATT and CDR2 SNEGSKA (reference sequence). There are 15 residues in the CDR3. V trimming: 5 bases; J trimming: 0 bases; junction bases outside the gene matches: 8. In nucleotides, the CDR3 is TGCAGTGCTCCCGGGACAGCCTTCAGCACAGATACGCAGTATTTT. This translates into CSAPGTAFSTDTQYF.

The chain recombines TRBV28 with TRBJ1-2; D remains ambiguous. The CDR3 is 13 residues long. The germline V and J ends were trimmed by 5 bases and 3 bases, with 10 bases remaining between them. Germline lookup yields CDR1 MDHEN and CDR2 SYDVKM. CDR3 amino acids: CASSAIWDYGYTF. CDR3 coding DNA: TGTGCCAGCAGTGCGATTTGGGACTATGGCTACACCTTC.

This chain joins TRBV7-6 and TRBJ1-1; 8 nucleotides agree with TRBD1. This CDR3 is 16 amino acids long. Germline loops: CDR1 SGHVS, CDR2 FNYEAQ. V lost 2 bases, J lost 5 bases, and 10 bases stayed unmatched. The CDR3 here is CASSLTRTGSETEAFF. The CDR3 coding sequence is TGTGCCAGCAGCTTAACGAGGACAGGGTCGGAGACTGAAGCTTTCTTT.

This clonotype has more than one count but fewer than ten. The V call is TRBV4-3, the J call TRBJ1-1; TRBD1 agrees at 7 bases. This CDR3 is 15 amino acids long. J was trimmed by 3 bases and V by 2 bases; bases with no gene match: 6. Per germline, CDR1 LGHNA and CDR2 YSLEER. The CDR3 spells CASSQKFDRDTEAFF. The CDR3 region has the DNA TGCGCCAGCAGCCAAAAGTTCGACAGGGACACTGAAGCTTTCTTT.

Note on this clonotype: A junction end diverges from the germline sequence, so it may reflect a read error. The genes are TRBV12-3 or TRBV12-4 and TRBJ2-5; 7 bases are a match to TRBD2. The CDR3 has 13 amino acids. CDR3 region: CASSATSQGTQYF. The CDR3 DNA sequence: TGTGCCAGCAGTGCGACTAGCCAAGGGACCCAGTACTTC.

This clonotype was seen a handful of times. The rearrangement joins TRBV10-3 to TRBJ2-3, with 9 bases that match TRBD1. Germline assignment: CDR1 ENHRY and CDR2 SYGVKD. V trimming: 1 base; J trimming: 4 bases; junction bases outside the gene matches: 3. The CDR3 is 15 amino acids. CDR3 sequence (DNA): TGTGCCATCAGTGAGTTGGACAGGGGATCAGATACGCAGTATTTT. This gives the protein CAISELDRGSDTQYF.

The chain is built from TRBV7-2 and TRBJ2-1; D remains ambiguous. This CDR3 is built from 17 residues. The V gene lost 5 bases and the J gene lost 5 bases, with 22 bases spanning the gap. Germline V gene data show CDR1 as SGHTA and CDR2 as FQGNSA. The CDR3 DNA reads TGTGCCAGCAGCCGTACAACTACGTACACTTTAAACAATGAGCAGTTCTTC. Amino acid sequence: CASSRTTTYTLNNEQFF.

The chain recombines TRBV2 with TRBJ1-3; no reliable D call. There are 15 residues in the CDR3. Germline CDR1 reads SNHLY; CDR2 reads FYNNEI. V was trimmed by 6 bases and J by 0 bases, leaving 12 bases between them. The CDR3 region is CASRPAGSSGNTIYF. In DNA, the CDR3 is TGTGCCAGCAGACCAGCAGGAAGCTCTGGAAACACCATATATTTT.

By sample share, this clonotype is medium-sized. The rearrangement links TRBV6-5 to TRBJ1-1; TRBD1 aligns across 8 bases. Germline CDR1 is MNHEY and CDR2 is SVGAGI. V lost 0 bases, J lost 0 bases, and 3 bases stayed unmatched. The CDR3 spans 16 residues. CDR3 nucleotides: TGTGCCAGCAGTTACTCGGGGACAGGAATGAACACTGAAGCTTTCTTT. Translation: CASSYSGTGMNTEAFF.

This chain connects TRBV7-8 to TRBJ1-2, with D unclear. Trimming took 3 bases from V and 4 from J, leaving 12 bases between them. The germline gives CDR1 SGHVS, CDR2 FQNEAQ. The CDR3 runs to 14 residues. CDR3 sequence (DNA): TGTGCCAGCAGCTTGGACTCCTCTATCTATGGCTACACCTTC. This encodes CASSLDSSIYGYTF.

The chain links TRBV6-5 to TRBJ2-3; no clear D gene. This CDR3 has 14 amino acids. V was cut by 7 bases and J by 0 bases, with 11 bases left in between. The germline CDR1 and CDR2 sequences are MNHEY and SVGAGI. In nucleotides, the CDR3 is TGTGCCAGCAACGCCAGGACCAGCACAGATACGCAGTATTTT. Translated: CASNARTSTDTQYF.

The V call is TRBV6-5, the J call TRBJ2-3; the D is unclear. With 8 bases removed from V and 0 bases from J, the gap between germline ends came to 12 bases. In germline, CDR1 is MNHEY, CDR2 SVGAGI. The CDR3 consists of 14 residues. CDR3 DNA: TGTGCCAGCGCAAGGATGTCTAGCACAGATACGCAGTATTTT. It encodes CASARMSSTDTQYF.

The V call is TRBV20-1, the J call TRBJ1-1; tentatively, D is TRBD1 (5 bases). This CDR3 comprises 13 residues. CDR1 and CDR2 from the germline V gene are DFQATT and SNEGSKA (reference sequence). The V end was cut by 6 bases, the J end by 3 bases, with 14 bases between. In DNA form, the CDR3 reads TGCAGTGCCACGGACATTCAGGACACTGAAGCTTTCTTT. Translated, it gives CSATDIQDTEAFF.